These T cell receptor beta chains were read from a single sample in a study of shared clonotypes between healthy human individuals. Some clones are missing from TCRdb's copy, which holds only in-frame ones; the method was immunoSEQ multiplex PCR. This table holds about 1,900,000 clones, approximately 94% found once. Source material: naive CD8+ T cells sorted from blood. These receptors were obtained from a man between 18 and 29 years old in good health. The CDR3 runs from the conserved cysteine through the conserved F or W. Fields, in order: CDR3 protein, CDR3 DNA, J gene, V gene, D gene, clone size. D genes are given only for firm matches. Clone size appears in some rows only: once, few, many, or a class for an expanded clone.

CDR3aa: CASSLSRNTGELFF
CDR3nt: TGTGCCAGCAGTTTAAGCAGGAACACCGGGGAGCTGTTTTTT
j_gene: TRBJ2-2
v_gene: TRBV27
d_gene: -
abundance: -

CDR3aa: CASTSSVGHAAYEQYF
CDR3nt: TGTGCCAGCACCTCGAGTGTGGGACACGCGGCCTACGAGCAGTACTTC
j_gene: TRBJ2-7
v_gene: TRBV27
d_gene: -
abundance: -

CDR3aa: CASCEASGGLDEQFF
CDR3nt: TGTGCCAGCTGCGAGGCTAGCGGGGGGTTAGATGAGCAGTTCTTC
j_gene: TRBJ2-1
v_gene: TRBV7-8
d_gene: TRBD2
abundance: once

CDR3aa: CASSGSGDSYNEQFF
CDR3nt: TGTGCCAGCAGCGGTAGCGGGGACTCCTACAATGAGCAGTTCTTC
j_gene: TRBJ2-1
v_gene: TRBV9
d_gene: TRBD2
abundance: -

CDR3aa: CASSLSGSTDTQYF
CDR3nt: TGTGCCAGCAGCTTATCCGGTAGCACAGATACGCAGTATTTT
j_gene: TRBJ2-3
v_gene: TRBV11-3
d_gene: -
abundance: -

CDR3aa: CASSLTGTGELFF
CDR3nt: TGTGCCAGCAGCTTAACGGGCACCGGGGAGCTGTTTTTT
j_gene: TRBJ2-2
v_gene: TRBV7-3
d_gene: -
abundance: -

CDR3aa: CSVEGTSTQPNEQYF
CDR3nt: TGCAGCGTTGAAGGGACTAGCACCCAACCGAACGAGCAGTACTTC
j_gene: TRBJ2-7
v_gene: TRBV29-1
d_gene: TRBD2
abundance: -

CDR3aa: CASSLWNGGVFNQPQHF
CDR3nt: TGTGCCAGCAGCTTGTGGAACGGAGGAGTTTTCAATCAGCCCCAGCATTTT
j_gene: TRBJ1-5
v_gene: TRBV5-6
d_gene: -
abundance: -

CDR3aa: CASSPLAGLSYEQYF
CDR3nt: TGTGCCAGCAGCCCACTGGCGGGGTTGTCCTACGAGCAGTACTTC
j_gene: TRBJ2-7
v_gene: TRBV11-2
d_gene: -
abundance: -

CDR3aa: CASSLTGVFNQPQHF
CDR3nt: TGTGCCAGCAGTCTGACAGGGGTCTTCAATCAGCCCCAGCATTTT
j_gene: TRBJ1-5
v_gene: TRBV28
d_gene: TRBD1
abundance: -

CDR3aa: CASSLSSGAMREQYF
CDR3nt: TGTGCCAGCAGTTTATCTTCGGGGGCTATGCGCGAGCAGTACTTC
j_gene: TRBJ2-7
v_gene: TRBV27
d_gene: -
abundance: -

CDR3aa: CASSAFPGQGMNTEAFF
CDR3nt: TGTGCCAGCAGCGCGTTCCCGGGACAGGGTATGAACACTGAAGCTTTCTTT
j_gene: TRBJ1-1
v_gene: TRBV6-4
d_gene: TRBD1
abundance: once

CDR3aa: CASSLDPSGYTF
CDR3nt: TGTGCCAGCAGCCTAGATCCGTCTGGCTACACCTTC
j_gene: TRBJ1-2
v_gene: TRBV7-9
d_gene: -
abundance: few

CDR3aa: CASSLGDRAYEQYF
CDR3nt: TGTGCCAGCAGCTTAGGGGACAGAGCCTACGAGCAGTACTTC
j_gene: TRBJ2-7
v_gene: TRBV5-6
d_gene: TRBD1
abundance: -

CDR3aa: CASSSGQESSYEQYF
CDR3nt: TGTGCCAGCAGCTCCGGACAGGAGAGCTCCTACGAGCAGTACTTC
j_gene: TRBJ2-7
v_gene: TRBV7-6
d_gene: TRBD1
abundance: -

CDR3aa: CSVEAGGDEQYF
CDR3nt: TGCAGCGTTGAAGCCGGGGGCGACGAGCAGTACTTC
j_gene: TRBJ2-7
v_gene: TRBV29-1
d_gene: -
abundance: once

CDR3aa: CASSYGTGFEAFF
CDR3nt: TGTGCCAGCAGTTACGGGACAGGTTTTGAAGCTTTCTTT
j_gene: TRBJ1-1
v_gene: TRBV6-5
d_gene: TRBD1
abundance: once

CDR3aa: CASSPPVGDLYNEQFF
CDR3nt: TGTGCCAGCAGCCCCCCGGTGGGGGACCTCTACAATGAGCAGTTCTTC
j_gene: TRBJ2-1
v_gene: TRBV7-6
d_gene: -
abundance: -

CDR3aa: CASSLVVAGDTEAFF
CDR3nt: TGCGCCAGCAGCTTGGTAGTTGCCGGGGACACTGAAGCTTTCTTT
j_gene: TRBJ1-1
v_gene: TRBV5-1
d_gene: -
abundance: once

CDR3aa: CASSPKKGSYEQYF
CDR3nt: TGCGCCAGCAGCCCTAAGAAAGGCTCCTACGAGCAGTACTTC
j_gene: TRBJ2-7
v_gene: TRBV4-1
d_gene: -
abundance: -

CDR3aa: CAIRSSGVYEQYF
CDR3nt: TGTGCCATCAGGTCCTCGGGGGTCTACGAGCAGTACTTC
j_gene: TRBJ2-7
v_gene: TRBV10-3
d_gene: -
abundance: -

CDR3aa: CASSPPGVGELLF
CDR3nt: TGTGCCAGCAGCCCCCCCGGGGTCGGGGAGCTGTTGTTT
j_gene: TRBJ2-2
v_gene: TRBV14
d_gene: -
abundance: -

CDR3aa: CASSAQQGEGTDTQYF
CDR3nt: TGTGCCAGCAGCGCCCAACAGGGGGAGGGCACAGATACGCAGTATTTT
j_gene: TRBJ2-3
v_gene: TRBV7-9
d_gene: TRBD1
abundance: -

CDR3aa: CASRGGRGENEQFF
CDR3nt: TGTGCCAGTCGGGGGGGGAGAGGTGAAAATGAGCAGTTCTTC
j_gene: TRBJ2-1
v_gene: TRBV6-1
d_gene: TRBD2
abundance: -

CDR3aa: CASSISGSYEQYF
CDR3nt: TGTGCCAGTAGTATCTCAGGCAGCTACGAGCAGTACTTC
j_gene: TRBJ2-7
v_gene: TRBV19
d_gene: -
abundance: -

CDR3aa: CASSPGLTYEQYF
CDR3nt: TGCGCCAGCAGCCCCGGACTTACCTACGAGCAGTACTTC
j_gene: TRBJ2-7
v_gene: TRBV4-1
d_gene: -
abundance: -

CDR3aa: CASSQDTSAINEKLFF
CDR3nt: TGCGCCAGCAGCCAAGACACTTCAGCTATTAATGAAAAACTGTTTTTT
j_gene: TRBJ1-4
v_gene: TRBV4-3
d_gene: -
abundance: -

CDR3aa: CASSSGTGSEPSETQYF
CDR3nt: TGTGCCAGTAGTTCGGGGACAGGGTCGGAACCATCGGAGACCCAGTACTTC
j_gene: TRBJ2-5
v_gene: TRBV19
d_gene: TRBD1
abundance: -